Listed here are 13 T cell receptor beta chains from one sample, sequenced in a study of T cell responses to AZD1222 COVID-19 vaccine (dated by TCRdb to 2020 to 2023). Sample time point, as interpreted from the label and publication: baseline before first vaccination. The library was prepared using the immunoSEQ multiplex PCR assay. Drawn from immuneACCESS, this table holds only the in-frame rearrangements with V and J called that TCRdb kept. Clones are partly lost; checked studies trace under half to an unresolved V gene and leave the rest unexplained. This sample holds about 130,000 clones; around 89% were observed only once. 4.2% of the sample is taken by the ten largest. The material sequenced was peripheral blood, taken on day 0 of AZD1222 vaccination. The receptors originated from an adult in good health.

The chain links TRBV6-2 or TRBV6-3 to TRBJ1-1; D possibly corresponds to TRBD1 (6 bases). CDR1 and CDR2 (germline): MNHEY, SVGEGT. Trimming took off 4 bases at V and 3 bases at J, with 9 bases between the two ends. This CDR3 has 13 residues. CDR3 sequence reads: CASSFGQYTEAFF. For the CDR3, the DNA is TGTGCCAGCAGTTTTGGACAGTACACTGAAGCTTTCTTT.

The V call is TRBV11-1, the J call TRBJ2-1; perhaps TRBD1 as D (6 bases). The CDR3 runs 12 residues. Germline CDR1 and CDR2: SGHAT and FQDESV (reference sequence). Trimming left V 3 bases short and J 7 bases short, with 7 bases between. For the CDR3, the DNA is TGTGCCAGCAGCTTGGGGGCAAATGAGCAGTTCTTC. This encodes CASSLGANEQFF.

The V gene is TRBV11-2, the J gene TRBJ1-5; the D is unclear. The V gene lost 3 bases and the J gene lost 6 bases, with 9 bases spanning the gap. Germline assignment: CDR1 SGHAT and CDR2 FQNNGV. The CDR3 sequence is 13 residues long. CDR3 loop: CASSLRLGQPQHF. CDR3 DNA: TGTGCCAGCAGCTTGCGCCTAGGTCAGCCCCAGCATTTT.

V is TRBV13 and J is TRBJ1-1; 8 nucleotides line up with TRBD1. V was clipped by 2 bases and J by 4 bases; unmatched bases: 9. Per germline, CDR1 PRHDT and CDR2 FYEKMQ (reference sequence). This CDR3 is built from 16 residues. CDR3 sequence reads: CASSLWAGGASTEAFF. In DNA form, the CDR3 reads TGTGCCAGCAGCTTATGGGCAGGGGGCGCGAGCACTGAAGCTTTCTTT.

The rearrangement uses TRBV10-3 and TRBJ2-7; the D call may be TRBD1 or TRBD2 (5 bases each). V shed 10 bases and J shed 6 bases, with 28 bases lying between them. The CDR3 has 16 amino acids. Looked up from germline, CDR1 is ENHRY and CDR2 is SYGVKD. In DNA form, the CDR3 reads TGTGCCACGACACCTGGGTCCGCTTTAGAGGGGTCCGAGCAGTACTTC. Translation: CATTPGSALEGSEQYF.

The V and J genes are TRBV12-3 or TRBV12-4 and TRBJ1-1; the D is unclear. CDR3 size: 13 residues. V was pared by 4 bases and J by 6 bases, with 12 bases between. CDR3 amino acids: CASSSNQFAEAFF. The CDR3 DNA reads TGTGCCAGCAGTTCGAATCAGTTCGCTGAAGCTTTCTTT.

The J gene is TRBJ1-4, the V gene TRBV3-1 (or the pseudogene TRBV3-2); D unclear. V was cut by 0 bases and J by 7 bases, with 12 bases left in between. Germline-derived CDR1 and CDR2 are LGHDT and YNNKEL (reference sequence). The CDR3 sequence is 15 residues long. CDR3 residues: CASSQDRVLGEKLFF. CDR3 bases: TGTGCCAGCAGCCAAGATAGGGTATTAGGTGAAAAACTGTTTTTT.

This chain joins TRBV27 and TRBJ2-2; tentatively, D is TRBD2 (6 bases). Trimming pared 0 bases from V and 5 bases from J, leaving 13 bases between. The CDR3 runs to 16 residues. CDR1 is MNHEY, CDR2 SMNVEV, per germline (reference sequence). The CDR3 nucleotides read TGTGCCAGCAGTTTATCGACTAGGGCGGGGACCGGGGAGCTGTTTTTT. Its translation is CASSLSTRAGTGELFF.

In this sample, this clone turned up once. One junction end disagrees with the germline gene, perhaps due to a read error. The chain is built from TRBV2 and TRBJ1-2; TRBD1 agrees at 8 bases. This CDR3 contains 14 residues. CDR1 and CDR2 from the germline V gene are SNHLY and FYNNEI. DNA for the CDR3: TGCCGGGAGGGCTCCCGCAGGGGGCTAGGTGGCTACACCTTC. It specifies CREGSRRGLGGYTF.

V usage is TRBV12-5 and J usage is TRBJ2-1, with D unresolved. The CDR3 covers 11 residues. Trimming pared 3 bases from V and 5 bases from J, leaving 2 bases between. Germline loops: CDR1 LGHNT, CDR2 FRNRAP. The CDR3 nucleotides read TGTGCTAGTGGTTTACACAATGAGCAGTTCTTC. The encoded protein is CASGLHNEQFF.

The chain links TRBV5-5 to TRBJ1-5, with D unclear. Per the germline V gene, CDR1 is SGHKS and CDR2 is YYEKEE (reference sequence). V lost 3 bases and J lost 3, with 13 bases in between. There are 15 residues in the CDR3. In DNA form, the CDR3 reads TGTGCCAGCAGCTCTTATACGGGTTACAATCAGCCCCAGCATTTT. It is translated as CASSSYTGYNQPQHF. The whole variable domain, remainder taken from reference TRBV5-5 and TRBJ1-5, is DAGVTQSPTHLIKTRGQQVTLRCSPISGHKSVSWYQQVLGQGPQFIFQYYEKEERGRGNFPDRFSARQFPNYSSELNVNALLLGDSALYLCASSSYTGYNQPQHFGDGTRLSIL.

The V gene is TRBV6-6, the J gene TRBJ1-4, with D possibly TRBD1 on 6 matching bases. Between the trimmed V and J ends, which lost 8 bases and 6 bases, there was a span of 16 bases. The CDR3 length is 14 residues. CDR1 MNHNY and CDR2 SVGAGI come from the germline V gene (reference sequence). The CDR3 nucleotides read TGTGCCAGCCACAGGGCCGCCCCCGATGAAAAACTGTTTTTT. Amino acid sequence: CASHRAAPDEKLFF.

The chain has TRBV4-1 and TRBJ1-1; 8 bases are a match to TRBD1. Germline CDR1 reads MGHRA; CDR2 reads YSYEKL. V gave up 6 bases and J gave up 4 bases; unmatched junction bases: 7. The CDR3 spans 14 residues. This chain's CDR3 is CASRGYRGTTEAFF. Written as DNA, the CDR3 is TGCGCCAGCAGGGGGTACAGGGGGACCACTGAAGCTTTCTTT.